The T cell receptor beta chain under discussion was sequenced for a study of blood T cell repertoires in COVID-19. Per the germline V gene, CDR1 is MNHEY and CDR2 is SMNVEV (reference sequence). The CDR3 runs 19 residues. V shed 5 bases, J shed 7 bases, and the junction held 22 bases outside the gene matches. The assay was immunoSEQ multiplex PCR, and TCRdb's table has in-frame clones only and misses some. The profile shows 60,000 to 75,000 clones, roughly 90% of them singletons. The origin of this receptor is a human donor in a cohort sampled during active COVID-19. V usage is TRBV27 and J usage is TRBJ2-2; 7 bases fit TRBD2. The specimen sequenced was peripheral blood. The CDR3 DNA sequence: TGTGCCAGCAGTCTGTACCCCGGGACTATCATGGTATCCGGCGGGGAGCTGTTTTTT. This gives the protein CASSLYPGTIMVSGGELFF.